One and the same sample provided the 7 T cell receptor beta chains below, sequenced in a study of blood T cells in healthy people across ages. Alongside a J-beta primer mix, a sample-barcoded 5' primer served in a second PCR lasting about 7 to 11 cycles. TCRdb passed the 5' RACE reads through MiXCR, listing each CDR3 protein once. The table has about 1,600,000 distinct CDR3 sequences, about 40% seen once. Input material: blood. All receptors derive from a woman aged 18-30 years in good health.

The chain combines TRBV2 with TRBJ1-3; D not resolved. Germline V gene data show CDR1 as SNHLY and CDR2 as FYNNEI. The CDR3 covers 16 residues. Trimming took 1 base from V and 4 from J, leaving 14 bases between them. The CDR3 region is CASSEDPGISGNTIYF. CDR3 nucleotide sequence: TGTGCCAGCAGTGAAGATCCGGGGATATCAGGAAACACCATATATTTT.

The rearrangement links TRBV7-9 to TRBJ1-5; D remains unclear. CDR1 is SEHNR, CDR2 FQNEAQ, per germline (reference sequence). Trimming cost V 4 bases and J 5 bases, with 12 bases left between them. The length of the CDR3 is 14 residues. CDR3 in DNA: TGTGCCAGCAGCTCCGTCGGATCGGATCAGCCCCAGCATTTT. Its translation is CASSSVGSDQPQHF.

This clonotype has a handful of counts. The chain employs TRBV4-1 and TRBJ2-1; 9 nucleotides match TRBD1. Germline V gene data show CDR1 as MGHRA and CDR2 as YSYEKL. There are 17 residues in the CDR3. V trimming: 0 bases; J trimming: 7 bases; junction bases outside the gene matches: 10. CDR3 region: CASSQDPRDRGCNEQFF. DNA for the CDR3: TGCGCCAGCAGCCAAGATCCACGAGACAGGGGGTGTAATGAGCAGTTCTTC.

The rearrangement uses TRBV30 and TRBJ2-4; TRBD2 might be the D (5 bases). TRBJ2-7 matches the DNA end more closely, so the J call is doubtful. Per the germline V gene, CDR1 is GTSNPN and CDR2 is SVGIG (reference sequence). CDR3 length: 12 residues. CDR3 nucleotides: TGTGCCTGGAGTCTCACGGGAAACGAGCAGTACTTC. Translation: CAWSLTGNEQYF.

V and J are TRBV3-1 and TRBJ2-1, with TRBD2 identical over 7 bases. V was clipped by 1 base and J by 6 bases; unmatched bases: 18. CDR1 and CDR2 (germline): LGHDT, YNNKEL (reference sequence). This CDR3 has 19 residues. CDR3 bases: TGTGCCAGCAGCCAAGGTTGGTCAGGAGGCAATAAGCGGGGCAATGAGCAGTTCTTC. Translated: CASSQGWSGGNKRGNEQFF.

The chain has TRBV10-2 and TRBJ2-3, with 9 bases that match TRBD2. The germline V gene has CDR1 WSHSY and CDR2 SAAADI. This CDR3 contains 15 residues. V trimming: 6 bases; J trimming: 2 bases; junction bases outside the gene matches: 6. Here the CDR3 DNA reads TGCGCCAGCAGGAATAGCGGGGGTTTCACAGATACGCAGTATTTT. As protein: CASRNSGGFTDTQYF.

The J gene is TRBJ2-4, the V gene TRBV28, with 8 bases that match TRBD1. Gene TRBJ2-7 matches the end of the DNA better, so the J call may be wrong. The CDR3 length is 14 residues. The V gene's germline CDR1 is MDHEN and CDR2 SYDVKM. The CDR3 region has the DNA TGTGCCAGCAGTTTACCCTCGGACAGGGTCGAGCAGTACTTC. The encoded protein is CASSLPSDRVEQYF.